Listed here are 20 T cell receptor beta chains from one sample, sequenced in a study of response to subunit inactivated influenza vaccine. From the RT-PCR reads, TCRdb called clonotypes with MiXCR, one entry per CDR3 protein. The sample lists 650,000 to 700,000 distinct CDR3 sequences, more than 15% occurring once. Material: PBMCs from blood, obtained roughly 12 days after vaccination. Receptors originate from a middle-aged man who received an inactivated influenza vaccine.

The rearrangement uses TRBV9 and TRBJ2-5; 16 bases are a match to TRBD2. The germline CDR1 and CDR2 sequences are SGDLS and YYNGEE. The CDR3 contains 16 residues. Losses at the gene ends were 4 bases for V and 7 bases for J; bases not matched to a gene: 7. Here the CDR3 DNA reads TGTGCCAGCAGCCCGGGACTAGCGGGAGGGAGCTCGACCCAGTACTTC. Translated, it gives CASSPGLAGGSSTQYF.

This clonotype was observed at least ten times. The chain carries TRBV28 and TRBJ1-4; possibly TRBD1 for D (5 bases). With 7 bases removed from V and 6 bases from J, the gap between germline ends came to 18 bases. Looked up from germline, CDR1 is MDHEN and CDR2 is SYDVKM. The CDR3 length is 15 residues. The CDR3, as DNA: TGTGCCAGCACCCCCGGTTGGGGGGGACATGAAAAACTGTTTTTT. Its translation is CASTPGWGGHEKLFF.

This clonotype has just a few counts. This chain uses TRBV29-1 with TRBJ2-7; 8 bases line up with TRBD2. Germline V gene data show CDR1 as SQVTM and CDR2 as ANQGSEA. The trim removed 1 base at V and 6 bases at J, leaving 8 bases unmatched. The CDR3 consists of 14 residues. CDR3 region: CSVEGLLAGGEQYF. CDR3 nucleotide sequence: TGCAGCGTTGAAGGCCTCCTGGCGGGAGGCGAGCAGTACTTC.

This clonotype was detected only a few times. This sequence joins TRBV15 and TRBJ2-1; TRBD2 might be the D (6 bases). CDR3 length: 16 amino acids. Trimming shortened V by 0 bases and J by 1 base, and 10 bases separated the two germline ends. Germline V CDR1 and CDR2: LNHNV, YYDKDF (reference sequence). The CDR3 region has the DNA TGTGCCACCAGCAGAGATCTGCGGGGATCCTACAATGAGCAGTTCTTC. Its translation is CATSRDLRGSYNEQFF.

This clonotype was observed many times. The V and J genes are TRBV4-3 and TRBJ2-5; the D gene is possibly TRBD1 (5 bases). CDR1 is LGHNA and CDR2 is YSLEER in the germline V gene. Trimming stripped 1 base from V and 3 bases from J, with 6 bases between. The CDR3 runs 13 residues. The CDR3 DNA reads TGCGCCAGCAGCCAAGTAGGGGAAGAGACCCAGTACTTC. Protein: CASSQVGEETQYF.

This clonotype appeared a few times. This chain connects TRBV20-1 to TRBJ2-1; D is possibly TRBD2 (6 bases). Per germline, CDR1 DFQATT and CDR2 SNEGSKA (reference sequence). This CDR3 is 16 amino acids long. V was cut by 0 bases and J by 5 bases, with 17 bases left in between. DNA of the CDR3: TGCAGTGCTAGAGATCCGGTTACTAGCCCCAACAATGAGCAGTTCTTC. This codes for CSARDPVTSPNNEQFF.

This clonotype was counted only a few times. The chain is built from TRBV12-3 or TRBV12-4 and TRBJ2-7; the D gene could be TRBD1 or TRBD2 (6 bases each). The V gene lost 8 bases and the J gene lost 0 bases, with 11 bases spanning the gap. This CDR3 is built from 13 residues. Here the CDR3 reads CASRGQDSYEQYF. The CDR3 nucleotides are TGTGCCAGCCGGGGGCAGGACTCCTACGAGCAGTACTTC.

V is TRBV20-1 and J is TRBJ2-1, with TRBD2 identical over 14 bases. The CDR3 runs 18 residues. Trimming took 2 bases from V and 7 from J; bases not matched to a gene: 13. Germline values: CDR1 DFQATT, CDR2 SNEGSKA (reference sequence). The CDR3: CSARIPPGLAGVGNEQFF. For the CDR3, the DNA is TGCAGTGCTAGAATACCGCCGGGACTAGCGGGAGTCGGGAATGAGCAGTTCTTC.

The chain is built from TRBV15 and TRBJ1-4; D is unresolved. V gave up 7 bases and J gave up 1 base, with 7 bases separating them. Germline V gene data show CDR1 as LNHNV and CDR2 as YYDKDF (reference sequence). The CDR3 spans 13 residues. CDR3 DNA: TGTGCCACCAAACAGAAAACTAATGAAAAACTGTTTTTT. This codes for CATKQKTNEKLFF.

Of note for this clonotype: Because the CDR3 is missing its conserved closing phenylalanine or tryptophan, this is likely a read error. The rearrangement links TRBV12-3 or TRBV12-4 to TRBJ2-7; D gene unclear. Trimming took 3 bases from V and 3 from J, leaving 12 bases between them. This CDR3 contains 14 residues. For the CDR3, the DNA is TGTGCCAGCAGTTTGTGGGGTGAGGACTACGAGCAGTACTAC. Encoded protein: CASSLWGEDYEQYY.

DNA of the CDR3: TGCAGTGCTCCTTATCCGTTGGGGGGCCCCTCCGCAGATACGCAGTATTTT. This encodes CSAPYPLGGPSADTQYF. The V and J genes are TRBV20-1 and TRBJ2-3; D may be TRBD1 or TRBD2 (6 bases each). The CDR3 consists of 17 residues. Germline CDR1 is DFQATT and CDR2 is SNEGSKA (reference sequence). V gave up 5 bases and J gave up 4 bases, with 25 bases separating them.

V and J are TRBV10-3 and TRBJ2-7; tentatively, D is TRBD1 or TRBD2 (6 bases each). This CDR3 comprises 14 residues. Germline CDR1 is ENHRY and CDR2 is SYGVKD. V was cut by 4 bases and J by 7 bases, with 17 bases left in between. CDR3 in amino acids: CAISATLGGTEQYF. The CDR3 nucleotides are TGTGCCATCAGTGCGACCCTAGGAGGGACAGAGCAGTACTTC.

This clonotype was observed a handful of times. The chain links TRBV20-1 to TRBJ2-2, with 7 positions matching TRBD1. Germline values: CDR1 DFQATT, CDR2 SNEGSKA (reference sequence). The CDR3 runs to 16 residues. The V segment lost 2 bases and the J segment 0 bases; nucleotides outside the gene matches: 6. CDR3: CSARKTGVTNTGELFF. The DNA for the CDR3 is TGCAGTGCTAGAAAAACAGGGGTTACGAACACCGGGGAGCTGTTTTTT.

This chain links TRBV28 with TRBJ1-6; possible D gene TRBD1, 5 bases. The CDR3 loop spans 16 amino acids. The V and J ends lost 7 bases and 0 bases respectively, with 13 bases between them. Germline V gene sequence: CDR1 MDHEN, CDR2 SYDVKM. CDR3 sequence (DNA): TGTGCCAGCAAAGGAGGAGGGGTCTCCTATAATTCACCCCTCCACTTT. Protein sequence: CASKGGGVSYNSPLHF.

The chain couples TRBV7-8 to TRBJ1-2, with D perhaps matching TRBD1 (5 bases). V lost 2 bases, J lost 6 bases, and 13 bases lay in between. The CDR3 sequence is 14 residues long. CDR1 SGHVS and CDR2 FQNEAQ come from the germline V gene. CDR3 in DNA: TGTGCCAGCAGCTTATCGGACATGATTGATGGCTACACCTTC. It yields the protein CASSLSDMIDGYTF.

The V and J genes are TRBV6-1 and TRBJ2-3, with 7 positions matching TRBD1. The CDR3 length is 13 residues. Trimming took 8 bases from V and 2 from J; bases not matched to a gene: 4. Per germline, CDR1 MNHNS and CDR2 SASEGT. In DNA form, the CDR3 reads TGTGCCAGCGGGGACAGACCCACAGATACGCAGTATTTT. As protein: CASGDRPTDTQYF.

This clonotype showed up just a few times. The gene calls are TRBV28 and TRBJ2-7, with D possibly being TRBD1 or TRBD2 (5 bases each). Germline V gene sequence: CDR1 MDHEN, CDR2 SYDVKM. This CDR3 is 18 amino acids long. V was cut by 3 bases and J by 1 base, with 22 bases left in between. This chain's CDR3 is CASSFSLQAGTGSYEQYF. CDR3 sequence (DNA): TGTGCCAGCAGTTTTTCCCTACAGGCCGGGACGGGATCCTACGAGCAGTACTTC.

This clonotype was found a few times. The genes are TRBV12-3 or TRBV12-4 and TRBJ2-3; 14 bases are shared with TRBD2. The V and J ends lost 2 bases and 4 bases, in that order; junction bases with no gene match: 5. The CDR3 totals 17 residues. In DNA form, the CDR3 reads TGTGCCAGCAGTTTACAGCCGGGACTAGCGGGGGCAGATACGCAGTATTTT. This encodes CASSLQPGLAGADTQYF.

This clonotype was seen just once. The genes are TRBV7-9 and TRBJ2-2; 8 nucleotides match TRBD1. This CDR3 spans 15 amino acids. Trimming at V came to 3 bases and at J to 5 bases, leaving 5 bases not matched to a gene. The germline gives CDR1 SEHNR, CDR2 FQNEAQ (reference sequence). The CDR3 loop reads CASSLDRVLTGELFF. CDR3 DNA sequence: TGTGCCAGCAGCTTGGACAGGGTCTTGACCGGGGAGCTGTTTTTT.

The J gene is TRBJ2-7, the V gene TRBV20-1; 7 positions match TRBD2. V gave up 0 bases and J gave up 2 bases; unmatched junction bases: 4. Germline assignment: CDR1 DFQATT and CDR2 SNEGSKA (reference sequence). CDR3 length equals 14 residues. For the CDR3, the DNA is TGCAGTGCTAGAGATCCAGGGACTACCTACGAGCAGTACTTC. This codes for CSARDPGTTYEQYF.